These 5 T cell receptor beta chains were all obtained from the same sample, sequenced in a study of T cells after yellow fever vaccination. In TCRdb, the 5' RACE reads were re-called with MiXCR into one record per CDR3 protein. The sample consists of hundreds of thousands of distinct CDR3 sequences, about 12% of them appearing once. Source: CD4+ T cells sorted from PBMCs, taken 15 days after the yellow fever booster vaccination. The receptors originated from a man aged 18-30 years who received the YFV17D yellow fever vaccine.

This clonotype appeared a single time. The V call is TRBV19, the J call TRBJ2-3, with 12 bases lining up with TRBD2. This CDR3 is built from 17 residues. The junction had 10 bases not matched to a gene; V was cut back by 8 bases and J by 1 base. CDR1 and CDR2 (germline): LNHDA, SQIVND (reference sequence). CDR3 DNA sequence: TGTGCCAGTCGGACTAGCGGGGAAGCTGTCGGCACAGATACGCAGTATTTT. It specifies CASRTSGEAVGTDTQYF.

The table lists this clonotype with a few counts. This chain joins TRBV20-1 and TRBJ2-7; 10 bases fit TRBD2. The junction had 7 bases not matched to a gene; V was cut back by 7 bases and J by 4 bases. CDR1 and CDR2 (germline): DFQATT, SNEGSKA (reference sequence). The CDR3 sequence is 13 residues long. The CDR3: CSVTGTSEYEQYF. As DNA, the CDR3 is TGCAGTGTAACCGGGACTAGCGAGTACGAGCAGTACTTC.

V usage is TRBV20-1 and J usage is TRBJ1-2; unclear D gene. Trimming stripped 5 bases from V and 4 bases from J, with 14 bases between. Per germline, CDR1 DFQATT and CDR2 SNEGSKA (reference sequence). This CDR3 is 13 amino acids long. CDR3 amino acids: CSASKKTGYGYTF. The CDR3, as DNA: TGCAGTGCTTCCAAAAAAACGGGCTATGGCTACACCTTC.

V gene TRBV9 combines with J gene TRBJ2-3; 13 nucleotides align to TRBD2. J was trimmed by 3 bases and V by 5 bases; bases with no gene match: 9. The CDR3 consists of 17 residues. Germline-derived CDR1 and CDR2 are SGDLS and YYNGEE. The CDR3 spells CASRAAGTSGATDTQYF. CDR3 coding DNA: TGTGCCAGCAGGGCCGCCGGGACTAGCGGGGCGACAGATACGCAGTATTTT.

This chain connects TRBV5-1 to TRBJ2-1; D perhaps matches TRBD2 (7 bases). Per germline, CDR1 SGHRS and CDR2 YFSETQ. This CDR3 has 17 amino acids. The V and J ends lost 4 bases and 7 bases respectively, with 24 bases between them. CDR3 amino acids: CASSMISGGHKFNEQFF. CDR3 sequence (DNA): TGCGCCAGCAGCATGATTTCCGGGGGGCATAAGTTTAATGAGCAGTTCTTC.